The T cell receptor beta chain under discussion was sequenced for a study of shared clonotypes between healthy human individuals. Per germline, CDR1 SQVTM and CDR2 ANQGSEA. This CDR3 comprises 15 residues. Trimming left V 8 bases short and J 0 bases short, with 17 bases between. Only in-frame clones appear in the TCRdb table, and some are missing; sequencing was by immunoSEQ multiplex PCR. Here the sample spans 2.3 million or so clones, over 85% being singletons. The receptor comes from a young man in good health. Some clones in this sample may be carry-over from other donors' samples. The sequenced sample was naive CD4+ T cells from PBMCs. The subset: CD45RA+ positively selected. The genes are TRBV29-1 and TRBJ2-1; TRBD2 is a possible D gene (7 bases). CDR3 in amino acids: CSLMGGAHSYNEQFF. In DNA form, the CDR3 reads TGCAGCCTTATGGGGGGGGCCCACTCCTACAATGAGCAGTTCTTC.